A single sample gave rise to the 30 T cell receptor beta chains below, sequenced in a study of T-cell memory formation after mild COVID-19. TCRdb processed the 5' RACE reads anew with MiXCR; each CDR3 protein has one entry. Here the sample spans around 250,000 distinct CDR3 sequences, roughly 17% being singletons. Sequencing was carried out using PBMCs or a T cell subset sorted from them (not recorded which). The receptors were sampled from a man aged 18 to 30 who had mild COVID-19 (a few samples of this study predate the infection). Cell type and time point are not known.

The chain carries TRBV6-6 and TRBJ1-2; D gene unclear. V lost 0 bases to trimming and J lost 6 bases, with 11 bases between them. CDR1 and CDR2 (germline): MNHNY, SVGAGI (reference sequence). The CDR3 is made up of 14 amino acids. CDR3 protein: CASSYSSGLDGYTF. The DNA for the CDR3 is TGTGCCAGCAGTTACTCGTCAGGATTGGATGGCTACACCTTC.

This clonotype was counted between two and nine times. This chain uses TRBV4-3 with TRBJ2-7; TRBD2 agrees at 7 bases. The CDR3 runs to 14 residues. V trimming: 0 bases; J trimming: 4 bases; junction bases outside the gene matches: 3. Germline V CDR1 and CDR2: LGHNA, YSLEER. As DNA, the CDR3 is TGCGCCAGCAGCCAAGAGACACTAGCGTACGAGCAGTACTTC. Translating gives CASSQETLAYEQYF.

The V gene is TRBV29-1, the J gene TRBJ2-3; 8 positions agree with TRBD2. This CDR3 has 15 residues. V shed 0 bases and J 5 bases; nucleotides not matched to a gene: 7. From germline, CDR1 is SQVTM and CDR2 ANQGSEA. The CDR3 bases are TGCAGCGTTGAAGAACGGGGGGGCCTATTAGATACGCAGTATTTT. Translated: CSVEERGGLLDTQYF.

In its sample, this clonotype was seen a few times. CDR3 sequence: CASSLSVEDIQYF. The CDR3 nucleotides read TGTGCCAGCAGCTTATCTGTAGAGGACATTCAGTACTTC. The chain employs TRBV7-9 and TRBJ2-4; D gene unclear. Germline V gene lookup returns CDR1 SEHNR and CDR2 FQNEAQ (reference sequence). The CDR3 is 13 residues long. The V gene lost 2 bases and the J gene lost 8 bases, with 10 bases spanning the gap.

This clonotype was found many times. The rearrangement uses TRBV5-6 and TRBJ2-3, with 13 bases matching TRBD2. V shed 4 bases and J 0 bases; nucleotides not matched to a gene: 5. The CDR3 spans 17 residues. CDR1 and CDR2 from the germline V gene are SGHDT and YYEEEE. CDR3 sequence: CASSLGTSGTSTDTQYF. CDR3 coding DNA: TGTGCCAGCAGCCTTGGGACTAGCGGGACTAGCACAGATACGCAGTATTTT.

CDR3 region: CSALLRGTVYNEQFF. CDR3 sequence (DNA): TGCAGTGCTCTCCTCCGTGGGACAGTATACAATGAGCAGTTCTTC. The V gene is TRBV20-1, the J gene TRBJ2-1; 7 bases align to TRBD1. J was trimmed by 4 bases and V by 5 bases; bases with no gene match: 11. The CDR3 totals 15 residues. Germline V gene lookup returns CDR1 DFQATT and CDR2 SNEGSKA (reference sequence).

The chain uses TRBV7-9 and TRBJ2-5; 9 bases match TRBD2. The junction had 8 bases not matched to a gene; V was cut back by 5 bases and J by 4 bases. CDR1 SEHNR and CDR2 FQNEAQ come from the germline V gene (reference sequence). The length of the CDR3 is 15 residues. The CDR3 loop is CASSGRRGGSETQYF. The DNA for the CDR3 is TGTGCCAGCAGCGGCAGGCGGGGGGGGTCAGAGACCCAGTACTTC. Together with reference TRBV7-9 and TRBJ2-5, the CDR3 gives the full variable domain: DTGVSQNPRHKITKRGQNVTFRCDPISEHNRLYWYRQTLGQGPEFLTYFQNEAQLEKSRLLSDRFSAERPKGSFSTLEIQRTEQGDSAMYLCASSGRRGGSETQYFGPGTRLLVL.

At least ten counts were recorded for this clonotype. The CDR3 region is CASSEGAGAVEQFF. In nucleotides, the CDR3 is TGCGCCAGCAGCGAGGGAGCGGGGGCAGTTGAGCAGTTCTTC. The chain recombines TRBV5-1 with TRBJ2-1; 8 positions match TRBD2. The CDR3 covers 14 residues. With V trimmed by 4 bases and J by 9 bases, 9 bases remained unmatched. Germline CDR1 is SGHRS and CDR2 is YFSETQ.

This chain joins TRBV29-1 and TRBJ1-1; TRBD1 might be the D (6 bases). Germline CDR1 SQVTM, CDR2 ANQGSEA. This CDR3 region has 13 residues. V shed 4 bases and J shed 7 bases, with 16 bases lying between them. The CDR3 DNA is TGCAGCGTTGGGGGTCAGGGGACTTATGAAGCTTTCTTT. Its translation: CSVGGQGTYEAFF.

V usage is TRBV25-1 and J usage is TRBJ2-1, with D maybe TRBD1 (5 bases). The CDR3 is made up of 15 amino acids. Germline V gives CDR1 MGHDK, CDR2 SYGVNS. V was clipped by 8 bases and J by 0 bases, with 14 bases between them. This chain's CDR3 is CASRPGHGSYNEQFF. The CDR3 DNA sequence: TGTGCCAGCCGCCCCGGACATGGCTCCTACAATGAGCAGTTCTTC. Drawing the rest from reference TRBV25-1 and TRBJ2-1, the complete variable domain is EADIYQTPRYLVIGTGKKITLECSQTMGHDKMYWYQQDPGMELHLIHYSYGVNSTEKGDLSSESTVSRIRTEHFPLTLESARPSHTSQYLCASRPGHGSYNEQFFGPGTRLTVL.

The chain joins TRBV2 to TRBJ1-4; D perhaps matches TRBD1 (6 bases). This CDR3 is built from 13 residues. The ends were cut back, 6 bases at V and 8 bases at J, with 13 bases in the middle. Germline CDR1 is SNHLY and CDR2 is FYNNEI. This CDR3 reads CASRRGGEEKLFF. CDR3 nucleotide sequence: TGTGCCAGCAGGCGAGGGGGGGAGGAAAAACTGTTTTTT.

The genes are TRBV6-4 and TRBJ2-2, with D uncertain. V was pared by 4 bases and J by 1 base, with 7 bases between. The CDR3 extends over 14 amino acids. CDR1 is MRHNA and CDR2 is SNTAGT in the germline V gene. The CDR3 sequence: CASSAEENTGELFF. CDR3 DNA: TGTGCCAGCAGTGCCGAGGAGAACACCGGGGAGCTGTTTTTT.

This chain links TRBV7-2 with TRBJ2-7, with TRBD2 matching over 10 bases. The length of the CDR3 is 16 residues. J lost 6 bases, V lost 4 bases, and 12 bases had no gene match. Germline loops: CDR1 SGHTA, CDR2 FQGNSA. CDR3 sequence: CASSSDSGGRPFEQYV. The CDR3 nucleotides read TGTGCCAGCAGCTCGGATAGCGGGGGGCGCCCTTTCGAGCAGTACGTC.

This clonotype appeared a few times. V is TRBV12-3 or TRBV12-4 and J is TRBJ1-1, with 7 nucleotides matching TRBD1. CDR3 size: 13 residues. V was clipped by 6 bases and J by 6 bases; unmatched bases: 7. As DNA, the CDR3 is TGTGCCAGCAGCGAACAGGGGATCTCTGAAGCTTTCTTT. Residues: CASSEQGISEAFF.

This chain uses TRBV5-1 with TRBJ1-6; 7 bases align to TRBD1. Germline V gives CDR1 SGHRS, CDR2 YFSETQ. The CDR3 totals 14 residues. Trimming took 0 bases from V and 8 from J; bases not matched to a gene: 2. CDR3 region: CASSLEGADSPLHF. The CDR3, as DNA: TGCGCCAGCAGCTTGGAGGGGGCGGATTCACCCCTCCACTTT.

This clonotype was observed a handful of times. V and J are TRBV7-2 and TRBJ2-2; maybe TRBD2 (5 bases). Looked up from germline, CDR1 is SGHTA and CDR2 is FQGNSA. The length of the CDR3 is 17 residues. Deletions cut 2 bases from V and 7 bases from J, with 20 bases between. CDR3 sequence: CASSLIRGMRDDGELFF. The CDR3 nucleotides read TGTGCCAGCAGCTTAATCCGGGGTATGAGGGATGACGGGGAGCTGTTTTTT.

The sample holds a few counts of this clonotype. The chain employs TRBV29-1 and TRBJ1-4; 7 bases are shared with TRBD1. The CDR3 length is 13 residues. With 6 bases clipped from V and 10 bases from J, the junction kept 11 bases outside the gene matches. Germline CDR1 is SQVTM and CDR2 is ANQGSEA. The CDR3 sequence: CSVPQGGSGKLFF. The CDR3 DNA reads as TGCAGCGTCCCCCAGGGGGGAAGTGGAAAACTGTTTTTT. The full variable domain, completed using reference TRBV29-1 and TRBJ1-4, is SAVISQKPSRDICQRGTSLTIQCQVDSQVTMMFWYRQQPGQSLTLIATANQGSEATYESGFVIDKFPISRPNLTFSTLTVSNMSPEDSSIYLCSVPQGGSGKLFFGSGTQLSVL.

This clonotype was detected only a few times. The chain combines TRBV7-2 with TRBJ2-3; D is possibly TRBD1 (5 bases). This CDR3 contains 15 residues. Germline CDR1 SGHTA, CDR2 FQGNSA. Trimming stripped 2 bases from V and 11 bases from J, with 20 bases between. The CDR3 nucleotides are TGTGCCAGCAGCTTACTCGAAGGGGCGCAGGCTGGGCAGTATTTT. Amino acids: CASSLLEGAQAGQYF.

This clonotype has a count of ten or more. This sequence joins TRBV7-2 and TRBJ2-1; TRBD1 matches at 7 bases. After removal of 6 bases from V and 9 bases from J, the junction contained 11 bases not matched to a gene. In germline, CDR1 is SGHTA, CDR2 FQGNSA. CDR3 length: 14 residues. CDR3 nucleotides: TGTGCCAGCAGTAGGGGGCCCCCCAGGGGTGAGCAGTTCTTC. This translates into CASSRGPPRGEQFF. The variable domain in full, with the rest retrieved from reference TRBV7-2 and TRBJ2-1, is GAGVSQSPSNKVTEKGKDVELRCDPISGHTALYWYRQSLGQGLEFLIYFQGNSAPDKSGLPSDRFSAERTGGSVSTLTIQRTQQEDSAVYLCASSRGPPRGEQFFGPGTRLTVL.

V usage is TRBV14 and J usage is TRBJ2-5, with 9 bases fitting TRBD2. J lost 3 bases, V lost 3 bases, and 11 bases had no gene match. Germline CDR1 reads SGHDN; CDR2 reads FVKESK. The CDR3 spans 17 residues. CDR3 residues: CASSQPSWRGGKETQYF. As DNA, the CDR3 is TGTGCCAGCAGCCAGCCCTCCTGGCGGGGGGGTAAAGAGACCCAGTACTTC.

The chain has TRBV7-9 and TRBJ1-2; 7 bases line up with TRBD1. Germline lookup yields CDR1 SEHNR and CDR2 FQNEAQ (reference sequence). V lost 5 bases to trimming and J lost 6 bases; unmatched junction nucleotides: 9. There are 14 residues in the CDR3. The CDR3 spells CASSPLGTVHGYTF. CDR3 nucleotide sequence: TGTGCCAGCAGCCCCTTGGGGACAGTCCATGGCTACACCTTC.

There are many counts of this clonotype. The genes are TRBV12-3 or TRBV12-4 and TRBJ1-2; D unresolved. Trimming removed 4 bases at V and 4 bases at J, with 7 bases between. This CDR3 is built from 12 residues. The CDR3 here is CASSSGIYGYTF. The CDR3 region has the DNA TGTGCCAGCAGTTCCGGGATCTATGGCTACACCTTC.

In this sample, this clonotype turned up a few times. V is TRBV6-5 and J is TRBJ1-1; D might be TRBD1 (5 bases). This CDR3 is 15 amino acids long. The V gene lost 6 bases and the J gene lost 6 bases, with 20 bases spanning the gap. Germline CDR1 reads MNHEY; CDR2 reads SVGAGI. CDR3 in DNA: TGTGCCAGCAGCCCACCTGCGGCGGGGGGATCTGAAGCTTTCTTT. As protein: CASSPPAAGGSEAFF.

This clonotype was counted ten times or more. The J gene is TRBJ1-1, the V gene TRBV5-1, with 9 nucleotides matching TRBD1. The CDR3 is 19 amino acids. The germline V gene has CDR1 SGHRS and CDR2 YFSETQ. With 0 bases clipped from V and 5 bases from J, the junction kept 17 bases outside the gene matches. CDR3 in DNA: TGCGCCAGCAGCTTGGGGGTTATCAGTGCCGGGACAGGGAGGACTGAAGCTTTCTTT. It is translated as CASSLGVISAGTGRTEAFF.

The genes are TRBV3-1 and TRBJ2-1; D uncertain. The CDR3 length is 12 residues. Trimming pared 2 bases from V and 10 bases from J, leaving 9 bases between. Per the germline V gene, CDR1 is LGHDT and CDR2 is YNNKEL (reference sequence). The chain's CDR3 is CASSQMTREQFF. CDR3 nucleotides: TGTGCCAGCAGCCAAATGACCCGGGAGCAGTTCTTC.

The rearrangement links TRBV7-2 to TRBJ1-1, with a weak D call TRBD1 (5 bases). CDR1 and CDR2 from the germline V gene are SGHTA and FQGNSA. The CDR3 length is 13 residues. V was pared by 5 bases and J by 8 bases, with 15 bases between. CDR3 nucleotides: TGTGCCAGCAGCGGGGGTGCAGGGAGGGAAGCTTTCTTT. This gives the protein CASSGGAGREAFF.

This rearrangement joins TRBV6-5 to TRBJ2-3; 9 nucleotides line up with TRBD2. J lost 6 bases, V lost 3 bases, and 10 bases had no gene match. Germline CDR1 and CDR2: MNHEY and SVGAGI. The CDR3 is 16 residues long. CDR3 nucleotides: TGTGCCAGCAGTTATTCTAGCGGGGTCCTCGGGGATACGCAGTATTTT. Its protein product is CASSYSSGVLGDTQYF.

The chain joins TRBV27 to TRBJ2-7; TRBD2 is a possible D gene (5 bases). Germline V lookup: CDR1 MNHEY, CDR2 SMNVEV (reference sequence). This CDR3 region has 13 residues. V lost 5 bases, J lost 2 bases, and 10 bases lay in between. The CDR3 loop is CASSPRATYEQYV. The CDR3 DNA is TGTGCCAGCAGTCCGCGGGCGACCTACGAGCAGTACGTC.

This clonotype occurred many times. This sequence joins TRBV20-1 and TRBJ2-2; no firm D call. The ends were cut back, 0 bases at V and 3 bases at J, with 8 bases in the middle. The CDR3 runs to 14 residues. Germline lookup yields CDR1 DFQATT and CDR2 SNEGSKA (reference sequence). The CDR3: CSARDARYTGELFF. CDR3 in DNA: TGCAGTGCTAGAGATGCTAGATACACCGGGGAGCTGTTTTTT.

J is TRBJ2-3 and V is TRBV25-1, with D possibly matching TRBD1 (5 bases). The V end was cut by 7 bases, the J end by 1 base, with 6 bases between. The CDR3 runs to 12 residues. Germline V gene lookup returns CDR1 MGHDK and CDR2 SYGVNS. CDR3 nucleotide sequence: TGTGCCAGCATACAGGGCACAGATACGCAGTATTTT. Translation: CASIQGTDTQYF.